The 22 T cell receptor beta chains presented below share a single source sample, sequenced in a study of T cell responses to AZD1222 COVID-19 vaccine. Assay: immunoSEQ multiplex PCR; the TCRdb copy retains only in-frame clones and omits some. The table lists over 110,000 clones, 92% of them singletons. Sequenced material: peripheral blood, taken on day 0 of AZD1222 vaccination. The receptors come from an adult in good health.

Only a few counts were recorded for this clone. The chain recombines TRBV5-6 with TRBJ2-1; weak D call: TRBD2 (5 bases). This CDR3 is built from 13 residues. V lost 1 base to trimming and J lost 10 bases, with 12 bases between them. Per the germline V gene, CDR1 is SGHDT and CDR2 is YYEEEE. The CDR3 nucleotides are TGTGCCAGCAGCTTGTTTGAGGGTCGGGAGCAGTTCTTC. Protein sequence: CASSLFEGREQFF. Full variable domain (outside the CDR3, taken from reference TRBV5-6 and TRBJ2-1): DAGVTQSPTHLIKTRGQQVTLRCSPKSGHDTVSWYQQALGQGPQFIFQYYEEEERQRGNFPDRFSGHQFPNYSSELNVNALLLGDSALYLCASSLFEGREQFFGPGTRLTVL.

This clone was seen once. The rearrangement links TRBV30 to TRBJ2-5; TRBD2 matches at 7 bases. The CDR3 spans 15 residues. Losses at the gene ends were 2 bases for V and 5 bases for J; bases not matched to a gene: 11. Germline values: CDR1 GTSNPN, CDR2 SVGIG (reference sequence). The CDR3 loop is CAWSPRGVGRETQYF. The CDR3 coding sequence is TGTGCCTGGAGTCCACGGGGGGTTGGGAGGGAGACCCAGTACTTC.

The V and J genes are TRBV30 and TRBJ1-1, with 10 bases fitting TRBD1. This CDR3 contains 17 residues. Germline V gene lookup returns CDR1 GTSNPN and CDR2 SVGIG (reference sequence). Unmatched junction bases numbered 12, after V lost 1 base and J lost 4 bases. CDR3 protein: CAWSAPDRGPLGTEAFF. For the CDR3, the DNA is TGTGCCTGGAGTGCCCCCGACAGGGGGCCGTTAGGCACTGAAGCTTTCTTT.

This clone was found once. This chain uses TRBV6-5 with TRBJ2-2; D call uncertain. The CDR3 has 13 amino acids. The germline CDR1 and CDR2 sequences are MNHEY and SVGAGI. V was cut by 10 bases and J by 4 bases, with 13 bases left in between. The CDR3 bases are TGTGCCACCGGGCTGGGGTTCACCGGGGAGCTGTTTTTT. This gives the protein CATGLGFTGELFF.

The chain recombines TRBV5-1 with TRBJ2-1; no definite D call. CDR1 and CDR2 (germline): SGHRS, YFSETQ. The CDR3 has 13 residues. With 0 bases removed from V and 4 bases from J, the gap between germline ends came to 5 bases. The CDR3 protein is CASSLGSYNEQFF. The CDR3, as DNA: TGCGCCAGCAGCTTGGGGAGTTACAATGAGCAGTTCTTC.

This clone is a singleton in its sample. V is TRBV7-9 and J is TRBJ2-7, with 7 bases aligning to TRBD1. Per germline, CDR1 SEHNR and CDR2 FQNEAQ (reference sequence). J was trimmed by 2 bases and V by 6 bases; bases with no gene match: 10. This CDR3 comprises 15 residues. The CDR3 coding sequence is TGTGCCAGCAGTTCAACCGGGACAGCCACCTACGAGCAGTACTTC. Its protein is CASSSTGTATYEQYF.

The rearrangement uses TRBV28 and TRBJ1-2; 7 bases align to TRBD1. V lost 5 bases, J lost 2 bases, and 5 bases stayed unmatched. There are 14 residues in the CDR3. CDR1 MDHEN and CDR2 SYDVKM come from the germline V gene. The CDR3 sequence: CASSLRQGNYGYTF. CDR3 in DNA: TGTGCCAGCAGTCTGAGACAGGGAAACTATGGCTACACCTTC.

V and J are TRBV13 and TRBJ1-5; D is uncertain. The V gene's germline CDR1 is PRHDT and CDR2 FYEKMQ (reference sequence). Trimming pared 4 bases from V and 0 bases from J, leaving 10 bases between. This CDR3 spans 15 amino acids. The CDR3 sequence is CASSSGPNSNQPQHF. As DNA, the CDR3 is TGTGCCAGCAGCTCCGGACCCAATAGCAATCAGCCCCAGCATTTT.

The V gene is TRBV5-1, the J gene TRBJ2-5; 7 bases fit TRBD1. V lost 0 bases, J lost 5 bases, and 4 bases stayed unmatched. The CDR3 length is 14 residues. Germline V gene data show CDR1 as SGHRS and CDR2 as YFSETQ. CDR3 sequence (DNA): TGCGCCAGCAGCTTGGAGGGCAGGGGGGAGACCCAGTACTTC. The encoded protein is CASSLEGRGETQYF.

The CDR3 loop is CASSFKSSGNTIYF. The CDR3 DNA is TGTGCCAGCAGTTTTAAGAGCTCTGGAAACACCATATATTTT. The V and J genes are TRBV27 and TRBJ1-3; D ambiguous. Germline CDR1 reads MNHEY; CDR2 reads SMNVEV (reference sequence). Trimming pared 3 bases from V and 0 bases from J, leaving 6 bases between. The CDR3 runs 14 residues.

The chain has TRBV5-3 and TRBJ1-5, with D uncertain. TRBV5-3 is an ORF; its function is uncertain. With 6 bases removed from V and 6 bases from J, the gap between germline ends came to 16 bases. This CDR3 comprises 14 residues. In DNA, the CDR3 is TGTGCCAGAAAACCTCGAGATGTGCCTCAGCCCCAGCATTTT. It specifies CARKPRDVPQPQHF.

The V and J genes are TRBV3-1 (or the pseudogene TRBV3-2) and TRBJ2-3; TRBD2 matches 7 bases. The CDR3 is made up of 17 amino acids. Trimming at V came to 3 bases and at J to 0 bases, leaving 9 bases not matched to a gene. From germline, CDR1 is LGHDT and CDR2 YNNKEL (reference sequence). The CDR3: CASSHRRAGPSTDTQYF. Written as DNA, the CDR3 is TGTGCCAGCAGCCACAGGAGAGCGGGGCCGAGCACAGATACGCAGTATTTT.

This chain joins TRBV6-4 and TRBJ2-3, with D perhaps matching TRBD2 (5 bases). Per the germline V gene, CDR1 is MRHNA and CDR2 is SNTAGT. Trimming removed 0 bases from V and 10 bases from J, with 11 bases in between. The CDR3 is made up of 13 amino acids. The CDR3 loop is CASSDSGSEAQYF. The CDR3 DNA reads TGTGCCAGCAGTGACTCGGGTAGCGAGGCGCAGTATTTT.

V and J are TRBV7-3 and TRBJ2-6; 7 positions agree with TRBD1. CDR3 length: 18 residues. CDR1 is SGHTA and CDR2 is FQGTGA in the germline V gene. Unmatched junction bases numbered 11, after V lost 5 bases and J lost 1 base. CDR3 sequence: CASSHPGTVGSGANVLTF. CDR3 nucleotide sequence: TGTGCCAGCAGCCACCCCGGGACAGTGGGATCTGGGGCCAACGTCCTGACTTTC.

This chain joins TRBV6-5 and TRBJ1-2; 10 bases line up with TRBD1. The germline gives CDR1 MNHEY, CDR2 SVGAGI. This CDR3 is built from 15 residues. The J segment lost 7 bases and the V segment lost 10 bases, leaving 15 bases of the junction unmatched. The CDR3 DNA follows: TGTGCCACCCAAGCCCAGACAGGGGGCGCTTTTGGCTACACCTTC. Translation gives CATQAQTGGAFGYTF.

This clone has only one observation. This chain links TRBV29-1 with TRBJ2-5; 7 nucleotides match TRBD1. Germline V lookup: CDR1 SQVTM, CDR2 ANQGSEA. CDR3 size: 13 residues. J gave up 4 bases and V 2 bases, and 4 bases lay outside the gene matches. CDR3 sequence: CSVEKGGGETQYF. In DNA form, the CDR3 reads TGCAGCGTTGAAAAAGGGGGCGGAGAGACCCAGTACTTC.

The chain is built from TRBV10-3 and TRBJ2-1; D perhaps matches TRBD2 (5 bases). Germline V gene sequence: CDR1 ENHRY, CDR2 SYGVKD. The CDR3 has 14 residues. The CDR3 nucleotides are TGTGCTTCTAGCCCCCCGGAGGCCTACAATGAGCAGTTCTTC. Its translation is CASSPPEAYNEQFF.

The rearrangement uses TRBV10-2 and TRBJ1-1; TRBD1 is a possible D gene (6 bases). This CDR3 contains 15 residues. The germline V and J ends were trimmed by 7 bases and 5 bases, with 20 bases remaining between them. Germline CDR1 reads WSHSY; CDR2 reads SAAADI. This chain's CDR3 is CASTLVSQGRTEAFF. In DNA, the CDR3 is TGCGCCAGCACCCTAGTATCCCAGGGGCGGACTGAAGCTTTCTTT.

Only one count was recorded for this clone. The gene calls are TRBV11-2 and TRBJ2-1, with 7 bases fitting TRBD2. Trimming cost V 0 bases and J 0 bases; bases outside gene matches: 5. Germline V gene sequence: CDR1 SGHAT, CDR2 FQNNGV. The CDR3 has 17 residues. CDR3 nucleotide sequence: TGTGCCAGCAGCTTAGATCGCCTAGCGGCCTCCTACAATGAGCAGTTCTTC. Amino acid sequence: CASSLDRLAASYNEQFF.

This chain joins TRBV6-6 and TRBJ2-2; 11 positions agree with TRBD2. J gave up 7 bases and V 5 bases, and 6 bases lay outside the gene matches. The CDR3 runs 15 residues. Germline loops: CDR1 MNHNY, CDR2 SVGAGI (reference sequence). CDR3 residues: CASSQLAGAFGELFF. For the CDR3, the DNA is TGTGCCAGCAGTCAACTAGCGGGAGCTTTCGGGGAGCTGTTTTTT.

V is TRBV11-2 and J is TRBJ2-5; D is uncertain. Between the trimmed V and J ends, which lost 1 base and 2 bases, there was a span of 14 bases. Germline CDR1 SGHAT, CDR2 FQNNGV. This CDR3 region has 16 residues. The DNA of the CDR3 is TGTGCCAGCAGCTTAGGTTGGTCAGGTCCTCAAGAGACCCAGTACTTC. It translates to CASSLGWSGPQETQYF.

The chain has TRBV19 and TRBJ2-3, with unresolved D. The CDR3 has 15 amino acids. With 3 bases removed from V and 6 bases from J, the gap between germline ends came to 16 bases. CDR1 is LNHDA and CDR2 is SQIVND in the germline V gene (reference sequence). The CDR3 coding sequence is TGTGCCAGTAGTATCGGTGGTGGCGAAGCGGATACGCAGTATTTT. Translated: CASSIGGGEADTQYF.